One sample yielded the 10 T cell receptor beta chains listed below, sequenced in a study of T cell repertoires in cytomegalovirus infection. TCRdb re-called the reads through MiXCR, storing one row per CDR3 protein. Here the sample spans about 920,000 distinct CDR3 sequences, around 32% being singletons. The antigens for these receptors are not known. The starting material was cultured CD8+ T cells from PBMCs, obtained from culture after CMV antigen stimulation. Source of these receptors: a human donor in good health (CMV status not recorded). Some clones in this sample may be carry-over from other donors' samples.

This clonotype showed up many times. The gene calls are TRBV7-2 and TRBJ2-3, with TRBD2 identical over 10 bases. This CDR3 region has 21 residues. In germline, CDR1 is SGHTA, CDR2 FQGNSA. The ends lost 5 bases at V and 3 bases at J; junction bases unmatched: 23. CDR3 loop: CASSPMGLRTSGVKGTDTQYF. The DNA of the CDR3 is TGTGCCAGCAGCCCGATGGGGTTACGTACTAGCGGGGTGAAAGGAACAGATACGCAGTATTTT.

The J gene is TRBJ1-5, the V gene TRBV12-3 or TRBV12-4; 10 bases are shared with TRBD1. This CDR3 contains 15 residues. The V segment lost 7 bases and the J segment 4 bases; nucleotides outside the gene matches: 7. CDR3 amino acids: CASTYWDRGNQPQHF. The CDR3 nucleotides are TGTGCCAGCACTTACTGGGACAGGGGAAATCAGCCCCAGCATTTT.

This rearrangement joins TRBV27 to TRBJ2-4; D perhaps matches TRBD2 (6 bases). Trimming left V 5 bases short and J 1 base short, with 9 bases between. Germline CDR1 reads MNHEY; CDR2 reads SMNVEV (reference sequence). The CDR3 spans 14 residues. The CDR3 nucleotides are TGTGCCAGCAGTCCCGGGAGCGCCAAAAACATTCAGTACTTC. Translated: CASSPGSAKNIQYF.

The V call is TRBV7-9, the J call TRBJ2-7; the match to TRBD2 covers 11 bases. J gave up 5 bases and V 5 bases, and 8 bases lay outside the gene matches. The germline gives CDR1 SEHNR, CDR2 FQNEAQ (reference sequence). The CDR3 is made up of 15 amino acids. CDR3 amino acids: CASSPYLAGGDEQYV. The CDR3 nucleotides are TGTGCCAGCAGCCCGTATCTAGCGGGGGGAGACGAGCAGTACGTC.

In its sample, this clonotype was seen many times. This chain links TRBV7-2 with TRBJ1-2; D gene uncertain. Germline V gene sequence: CDR1 SGHTA, CDR2 FQGNSA. V lost 5 bases and J 0 bases, leaving 10 bases between the germline ends. The CDR3 length is 14 residues. Here the CDR3 reads CASSPRVSNYGYTF. CDR3 nucleotide sequence: TGTGCCAGCAGCCCCCGGGTTTCTAACTATGGCTACACCTTC. The full variable domain, in which reference TRBV7-2 and TRBJ1-2 provide the parts outside the CDR3, is GAGVSQSPSNKVTEKGKDVELRCDPISGHTALYWYRQSLGQGLEFLIYFQGNSAPDKSGLPSDRFSAERTGGSVSTLTIQRTQQEDSAVYLCASSPRVSNYGYTFGSGTRLTVV.

This clonotype was picked up a small number of times. This chain links TRBV6-5 with TRBJ2-1, with D unresolved. V was trimmed by 4 bases and J by 9 bases, leaving 13 bases between them. The CDR3 contains 13 residues. CDR1 MNHEY and CDR2 SVGAGI come from the germline V gene. The CDR3 nucleotides read TGTGCCAGCAGTTTCGCGAAATATGGTGAGCAGTTCTTC. Translating it yields CASSFAKYGEQFF.

CDR3 amino acids: CASTPSTSPLHF. As DNA, the CDR3 is TGTGCCAGCACCCCATCCACTTCACCCCTCCACTTT. The chain employs TRBV7-9 and TRBJ1-6; D not certain. Trimming took 7 bases from V and 9 from J, leaving 10 bases between them. The CDR3 is made up of 12 amino acids. In germline, CDR1 is SEHNR, CDR2 FQNEAQ (reference sequence).

This clonotype came up many times. The chain combines TRBV7-2 with TRBJ2-7; tentative D call: TRBD2 (6 bases). The germline gives CDR1 SGHTA, CDR2 FQGNSA. The V gene lost 2 bases and the J gene lost 6 bases, with 8 bases spanning the gap. The CDR3 is 12 residues long. CDR3 loop: CASSLWGGEQYF. The CDR3, as DNA: TGTGCCAGCAGCTTATGGGGAGGCGAGCAGTACTTC. Supplemented by reference TRBV7-2 and TRBJ2-7, the full variable domain reads GAGVSQSPSNKVTEKGKDVELRCDPISGHTALYWYRQSLGQGLEFLIYFQGNSAPDKSGLPSDRFSAERTGGSVSTLTIQRTQQEDSAVYLCASSLWGGEQYFGPGTRLTVT.

The V and J genes are TRBV15 and TRBJ1-4, with 7 bases aligning to TRBD1. This CDR3 has 17 amino acids. The V segment lost 4 bases and the J segment 6 bases; nucleotides outside the gene matches: 14. In germline, CDR1 is LNHNV, CDR2 YYDKDF (reference sequence). The CDR3 loop is CATSKSPGTDRDEKLFF. CDR3 in DNA: TGTGCCACCAGCAAAAGTCCCGGGACAGATCGGGATGAAAAACTGTTTTTT.

V usage is TRBV9 and J usage is TRBJ1-5; TRBD1 aligns across 9 bases. Germline CDR1 SGDLS, CDR2 YYNGEE. The CDR3 runs 16 residues. V lost 4 bases to trimming and J lost 2 bases; unmatched junction nucleotides: 7. CDR3: CASSSEDRGGNQPQHF. Written as DNA, the CDR3 is TGTGCCAGCAGCTCCGAGGACAGGGGCGGCAATCAGCCCCAGCATTTT. Complete variable domain (other parts from reference TRBV9 and TRBJ1-5): DSGVTQTPKHLITATGQRVTLRCSPRSGDLSVYWYQQSLDQGLQFLIQYYNGEERAKGNILERFSAQQFPDLHSELNLSSLELGDSALYFCASSSEDRGGNQPQHFGDGTRLSIL.